The 13 T cell receptor beta chains below all came from one sample that was sequenced in a study of OX40 agonist ivuxolimab in advanced cancers. Clones were sequenced by immunoSEQ multiplex PCR, and TCRdb holds only the in-frame ones, with some missing. In the table there are around 90,000 clones, roughly 92% of which are singletons. The sample here was CD4+ or CD8+ T cells sorted from blood, taken in a trial of the OX40 agonist ivuxolimab. The source of these receptors is an adult with an advanced solid tumor such as melanoma, head and neck, liver or kidney cancer.

The chain recombines TRBV19 with TRBJ2-1; weak D call: TRBD2 (6 bases). The CDR3 is made up of 15 amino acids. Trimming removed 7 bases from V and 0 bases from J, with 13 bases in between. CDR1 and CDR2 (germline): LNHDA, SQIVND (reference sequence). CDR3 sequence: CASNSGLSSYNEQFF. In DNA, the CDR3 is TGTGCCAGTAACAGCGGGCTAAGCTCCTACAATGAGCAGTTCTTC.

The CDR3 nucleotides are TGTGCCAGCAGTTTATTGACAGCGGGGGGCAATCAGCCCCAGCATTTT. Translation: CASSLLTAGGNQPQHF. This chain connects TRBV28 to TRBJ1-5; maybe TRBD1 (5 bases). The CDR3 is 16 amino acids. Trimming cost V 1 base and J 2 bases, with 12 bases left between them. Germline CDR1 and CDR2: MDHEN and SYDVKM.

Of note for this clone: A junction end diverges from the germline sequence, so it may reflect a read error. V is TRBV6-1 and J is TRBJ2-7; D may match TRBD1 or TRBD2 (5 bases each). This CDR3 has 12 amino acids. CDR1 and CDR2 from the germline V gene are MNHNS and SASEGT. CDR3 DNA sequence: TGTGCCAGCAGTTGGAAGGACGGGGCCCTGGGCTTC. Protein sequence: CASSWKDGALGF.

This chain uses TRBV7-9 with TRBJ1-2, with TRBD1 matching 10 bases. Trimming cost V 6 bases and J 8 bases; bases outside gene matches: 9. The CDR3 totals 14 residues. Germline V gene lookup returns CDR1 SEHNR and CDR2 FQNEAQ (reference sequence). CDR3 sequence (DNA): TGTGCCAGCAGGCCGGGACAGGGGCCCCTGGGCTACACCTTC. It translates to CASRPGQGPLGYTF.

The count of this clone is one. The gene calls are TRBV18 and TRBJ1-3, with 7 bases matching TRBD1. The CDR3 covers 13 residues. J was trimmed by 11 bases and V by 0 bases; bases with no gene match: 4. Germline values: CDR1 KGHSH, CDR2 LQKENI. As DNA, the CDR3 is TGTGCCAGCTCACCACCGATGACAGGGCCCATATATTTT. It translates to CASSPPMTGPIYF. The complete variable domain, with remaining parts taken from reference TRBV18 and TRBJ1-3, reads NAGVMQNPRHLVRRRGQEARLRCSPMKGHSHVYWYRQLPEEGLKFMVYLQKENIIDESGMPKERFSAEFPKEGPSILRIQQVVRGDSAAYFCASSPPMTGPIYFGEGSWLTVV.

A single count supports this clone. DNA for the CDR3: TGTGCCAGCAGTTCGTCCGGGACAGGGGGTGAAAAACTGTTTTTT. This encodes CASSSSGTGGEKLFF. The chain carries TRBV27 and TRBJ1-4; 11 nucleotides line up with TRBD1. CDR3 length equals 15 residues. Germline V gives CDR1 MNHEY, CDR2 SMNVEV (reference sequence). Germline trimming cut 4 bases from V and 7 bases from J; bases unmatched to any gene: 5.

V and J are TRBV27 and TRBJ1-2, with D possibly TRBD1 on 5 matching bases. Germline V lookup: CDR1 MNHEY, CDR2 SMNVEV (reference sequence). The length of the CDR3 is 13 residues. Trimming pared 5 bases from V and 8 bases from J, leaving 15 bases between. CDR3 nucleotides: TGTGCCAGCAGTGGCCTTTCAGGGCAGGGCTACACCTTC. Protein: CASSGLSGQGYTF.

The gene calls are TRBV7-2 and TRBJ1-5, with D unresolved. V shed 0 bases and J shed 5 bases, with 11 bases lying between them. Per germline, CDR1 SGHTA and CDR2 FQGNSA. This CDR3 region has 15 residues. The CDR3 nucleotides read TGTGCCAGCAGCTTAGCGAACAGCCCGTATCAGCCCCAGCATTTT. The encoded protein is CASSLANSPYQPQHF.

This sequence joins TRBV11-3 and TRBJ2-5, with D maybe TRBD1 (5 bases). The germline V and J ends were trimmed by 1 base and 4 bases, with 7 bases remaining between them. Per the germline V gene, CDR1 is SGHNT and CDR2 is YENEEA. This CDR3 has 13 amino acids. The CDR3 region has the DNA TGTGCCAGCAGCTTAGGGGGCCGAGAGACCCAGTACTTC. It codes for CASSLGGRETQYF.

The chain employs TRBV19 and TRBJ2-2; 8 bases agree with TRBD1. The CDR3 is made up of 16 amino acids. The V gene end was trimmed by 4 bases and the J gene end by 5 bases; junction bases not matched to a gene: 9. Germline V lookup: CDR1 LNHDA, CDR2 SQIVND (reference sequence). CDR3: CASSTRQGKVTGELFF. The CDR3 DNA is TGTGCCAGTAGTACGAGACAGGGGAAGGTAACCGGGGAGCTGTTTTTT.

This chain joins TRBV28 and TRBJ1-1; the D is unclear. With 8 bases removed from V and 0 bases from J, the gap between germline ends came to 10 bases. Germline V CDR1 and CDR2: MDHEN, SYDVKM. This CDR3 region has 13 residues. CDR3 region: CASLQGMNTEAFF. The CDR3 DNA is TGTGCCAGCCTCCAAGGAATGAACACTGAAGCTTTCTTT.

V gene TRBV7-9 combines with J gene TRBJ2-1; 14 bases line up with TRBD2. Germline V lookup: CDR1 SEHNR, CDR2 FQNEAQ (reference sequence). The CDR3 has 17 amino acids. Losses at the gene ends were 0 bases for V and 9 bases for J; bases not matched to a gene: 7. CDR3 amino acids: CASSLAEWTSGRIEQFF. CDR3 in DNA: TGTGCCAGCAGCTTAGCCGAATGGACTAGCGGGAGGATTGAGCAGTTCTTC.

The chain has TRBV19 and TRBJ1-1; tentative D call: TRBD1 (5 bases). The V gene lost 7 bases and the J gene lost 10 bases, with 19 bases spanning the gap. The CDR3 consists of 13 residues. The germline V gene encodes CDR1 LNHDA and CDR2 SQIVND (reference sequence). The CDR3 region is CASNRGNPPGAFF. CDR3 coding DNA: TGTGCCAGTAATCGGGGGAACCCTCCGGGAGCTTTCTTT.